This T cell receptor beta chain was identified in a study of Ad26.COV2.S vaccination and SARS-CoV-2 variants. Study overall: Ad26.COV2.S, an intramuscular injection, was given once or twice 56 days apart.

Study-wide points: Placebo recipients and vaccine recipients were similar in non-spike TCR breadth. Placebo recipients showed lower spike-specific TCR breadth than vaccinees. Substantial post-vaccination breadth of spike-specific CD8+ and CD4+ T cell responses was reported.

In regard to this clone: Its target is not known.

Some clones are missing from TCRdb's copy, which holds only in-frame ones; the method was immunoSEQ multiplex PCR. The repertoire holds roughly 700,000 clones, with around 92% as singletons. Treatment indicated: 19 received Ad26.COV2.S at low or high dose, single or two shots; roughly five received placebo; per-sample allocation not given. Repertoires come from day 63 after the first vaccine or placebo injection. The CDR3 is made up of 17 amino acids. Germline V gene sequence: CDR1 SGHRS, CDR2 YFSETQ. J lost 8 bases, V lost 4 bases, and 20 bases had no gene match. J is TRBJ1-2 and V is TRBV5-1; the match to TRBD1 covers 7 bases. Material: peripheral blood, obtained in a trial of Ad26.COV2.S vaccine versus placebo. The source is a person aged 18-65 years who received the Ad26.COV2.S COVID-19 vaccine or a placebo. The CDR3 coding sequence is TGCGCCAGCAGCCGCGACGGTTCTCTTGACAGGGCAGGAGGCTACACCTTC. It is translated as CASSRDGSLDRAGGYTF. The whole variable domain, filled in from reference TRBV5-1 and TRBJ1-2, reads KAGVTQTPRYLIKTRGQQVTLSCSPISGHRSVSWYQQTPGQGLQFLFEYFSETQRNKGNFPGRFSGRQFSNSRSEMNVSTLELGDSALYLCASSRDGSLDRAGGYTFGSGTRLTVV.